The clone carrying this TCR beta chain showed up just a few times. Its antigen is still unknown. Peripheral blood, roughly 9.1 milliliters per donor, was collected. These data belong to a study of blood T cells in healthy people across ages. Germline V CDR1 and CDR2: MNHNY, SVGAGI (reference sequence). This CDR3 is 13 amino acids long. V lost 9 bases to trimming and J lost 3 bases; unmatched junction nucleotides: 2. Sample-barcoded 5' priming and a J-beta primer mix drove a second PCR of about 6 to 12 cycles. A tag from a template-switch adaptor with 12 random nucleotides marked each cDNA molecule. TCRdb recomputed calls from the 5' RACE reads with MiXCR, one row per CDR3 protein. The profile covers about a million distinct CDR3 sequences, with 48% appearing a single time and 10% to 15% taken by the ten largest. Study conclusions and caveats: Correlation between TCR beta diversity and naive T cell percentage was strong. The study found more naive CD4+ cells and higher diversity in long-lived than aged donors.

Sequenced sample: blood. This chain joins TRBV6-6 and TRBJ2-1; TRBD2 matches 10 bases. The TCR sequence derives from a man aged 25-40 years in good health. The CDR3 region has the DNA TGTGCCAGTAGCGGGGGGCTCTACAATGAGCAGTTCTTC. Residues: CASSGGLYNEQFF.